Each of the 31 T cell receptor beta chains below was sequenced from the same sample in a study of human T cells and chemical hapten exposure. Documented time point: patch test 3, about 24 weeks after DPC sensitization. Treatment described: therapeutic diphenylcyclopropenone sensitization with weekly scalp DPC. TCRdb passed the RACE reads through MiXCR, listing each CDR3 protein once. The table lists 150,000 to 200,000 distinct CDR3 sequences, roughly 26% of them singletons. Sequencing was performed on whole blood, taken in connection with sensitization to the hapten diphenylcyclopropenone (DPC). Receptors originate from a woman between 18 and 30 years old with alopecia areata. Some clones in this sample may be carry-over from other donors' samples.

Only a few counts were recorded for this clonotype. V gene TRBV7-2 combines with J gene TRBJ2-3, with 7 bases matching TRBD2. Germline V CDR1 and CDR2: SGHTA, FQGNSA. V gave up 1 base and J gave up 7 bases; unmatched junction bases: 5. The CDR3 sequence is 14 residues long. CDR3 region: CASSLGSGLNTQYF. CDR3 bases: TGTGCCAGCAGCTTAGGTAGCGGGTTAAATACGCAGTATTTT.

The chain links TRBV5-5 to TRBJ2-7; D possibly corresponds to TRBD1 (6 bases). Germline V lookup: CDR1 SGHKS, CDR2 YYEKEE (reference sequence). V lost 4 bases to trimming and J lost 2 bases, with 16 bases between them. The CDR3 runs 15 residues. The CDR3 region has the DNA TGTGCCAGCAGCAAGTGGATGACAGGTCCCTACGAGCAGTACTTC. It encodes CASSKWMTGPYEQYF.

The chain couples TRBV6-1 to TRBJ2-1; the D gene is possibly TRBD2 (6 bases). V lost 6 bases, J lost 7 bases, and 22 bases lay in between. The CDR3 length is 16 residues. Germline V gene lookup returns CDR1 MNHNS and CDR2 SASEGT. CDR3 sequence reads: CASSPGGARTGNEQFF. CDR3 DNA: TGTGCCAGCAGCCCCGGAGGGGCCCGGACGGGAAATGAGCAGTTCTTC.

V is TRBV5-5 and J is TRBJ2-3; no reliable D call. Per germline, CDR1 SGHKS and CDR2 YYEKEE (reference sequence). Trimming stripped 6 bases from V and 6 bases from J, with 11 bases between. CDR3 length: 12 residues. CDR3 sequence: CASTPGGDTQYF. DNA for the CDR3: TGTGCCAGCACCCCGGGTGGGGATACGCAGTATTTT.

The gene calls are TRBV20-1 and TRBJ1-2; D not resolved. Germline V gives CDR1 DFQATT, CDR2 SNEGSKA (reference sequence). Trimming stripped 3 bases from V and 0 bases from J, with 8 bases between. The CDR3 is 13 residues long. CDR3 residues: CSASGVPNYGYTF. The CDR3 DNA is TGCAGTGCTAGCGGGGTTCCTAACTATGGCTACACCTTC.

The rearrangement joins TRBV20-1 to TRBJ1-2; 9 nucleotides agree with TRBD1. The V and J ends lost 7 bases and 13 bases, in that order; junction bases with no gene match: 16. There are 13 residues in the CDR3. The V gene's germline CDR1 is DFQATT and CDR2 SNEGSKA (reference sequence). The CDR3 coding sequence is TGCAGTGTCGCGAATACAGGGGGCGGTGGATGCACCTTC. This encodes CSVANTGGGGCTF.

The rearrangement links TRBV4-1 to TRBJ2-1; D is possibly TRBD1 or TRBD2 (6 bases each). CDR1 is MGHRA, CDR2 YSYEKL, per germline. There are 15 residues in the CDR3. Trimming shortened V by 0 bases and J by 6 bases, and 12 bases separated the two germline ends. CDR3 sequence: CASSQDRGVFNEQFF. DNA for the CDR3: TGCGCCAGCAGCCAAGATAGGGGGGTTTTCAATGAGCAGTTCTTC.

J is TRBJ2-1 and V is TRBV5-1, with D unclear. The CDR3 is made up of 8 amino acids. CDR1 SGHRS and CDR2 YFSETQ come from the germline V gene. V gave up 9 bases and J gave up 5 bases, with 0 bases separating them. The CDR3 region has the DNA TGCGCCAACAATGAGCAGTTCTTC. Translation gives CANNEQFF.

The CDR3 protein is CASSRLQTGWIYNEQFF. The CDR3 DNA follows: TGTGCCAGCAGTCGACTACAGACCGGCTGGATATACAATGAGCAGTTCTTC. V and J are TRBV6-2 or TRBV6-3 and TRBJ2-1; maybe TRBD2 (5 bases). CDR1 is MNHEY and CDR2 is SVGEGT in the germline V gene. Between the trimmed V and J ends, which lost 5 bases and 4 bases, there was a span of 21 bases. The CDR3 has 17 residues.

The chain couples TRBV24-1 to TRBJ2-5; maybe TRBD1 (6 bases). The length of the CDR3 is 17 residues. V was clipped by 6 bases and J by 0 bases, with 19 bases between them. The germline V gene encodes CDR1 KGHDR and CDR2 SFDVKD. CDR3 DNA: TGTGCCACCAGTCCGAATCCGGACAGCCCGTACCAAGAGACCCAGTACTTC. Its protein is CATSPNPDSPYQETQYF.

CDR3 bases: TGTGCCAGCAGCTTAGGATCGCGGAATTCACCCCTCCACTTT. Translating gives CASSLGSRNSPLHF. This chain links TRBV7-9 with TRBJ1-6; D not resolved. Germline CDR1 reads SEHNR; CDR2 reads FQNEAQ (reference sequence). V was cut by 1 base and J by 7 bases, with 8 bases left in between. This CDR3 has 14 amino acids. The full variable domain, its missing parts supplied by reference TRBV7-9 and TRBJ1-6, is DTGVSQNPRHKITKRGQNVTFRCDPISEHNRLYWYRQTLGQGPEFLTYFQNEAQLEKSRLLSDRFSAERPKGSFSTLEIQRTEQGDSAMYLCASSLGSRNSPLHFGNGTRLTVT.

The table lists this clonotype with a few counts. This chain uses TRBV29-1 with TRBJ2-7, with D perhaps TRBD1 (5 bases). The CDR3 has 12 amino acids. V was shortened by 7 bases and J by 3 bases, with 13 bases between the two germline ends. The germline gives CDR1 SQVTM, CDR2 ANQGSEA. The CDR3 loop is CSAIGQNYEQYF. CDR3 nucleotide sequence: TGCAGCGCCATCGGACAAAACTACGAGCAGTACTTC.

This clonotype appeared a few times. The CDR3 here is CASSITALMNTEAFF. The CDR3 DNA reads TGTGCCAGCAGCATCACCGCCCTCATGAACACTGAAGCTTTCTTT. J is TRBJ1-1 and V is TRBV5-5; D is uncertain. The V end lost 4 bases, the J end lost 0 bases, and 13 bases lay between the germline ends. Per germline, CDR1 SGHKS and CDR2 YYEKEE (reference sequence). The CDR3 spans 15 residues.

The gene calls are TRBV25-1 and TRBJ1-3; D gene unclear. Per the germline V gene, CDR1 is MGHDK and CDR2 is SYGVNS. The CDR3 is made up of 10 amino acids. Trimming cost V 9 bases and J 5 bases, with 5 bases left between them. CDR3 protein: CASGRNTIYF. CDR3 DNA sequence: TGTGCCAGTGGTCGAAACACCATATATTTT.

This clonotype was seen more than once but under ten times. The chain employs TRBV2 and TRBJ1-1, with D unresolved. This CDR3 comprises 12 residues. Trimming took 8 bases from V and 1 from J, leaving 8 bases between them. The germline V gene encodes CDR1 SNHLY and CDR2 FYNNEI. CDR3 sequence (DNA): TGTGCCAGCTTTGGGGAGAACACTGAAGCTTTCTTT. Its protein product is CASFGENTEAFF.

This clonotype was detected ten times or more. V and J are TRBV7-2 and TRBJ1-5, with 7 positions matching TRBD1. J lost 0 bases, V lost 3 bases, and 5 bases had no gene match. The CDR3 runs 16 residues. Germline CDR1 reads SGHTA; CDR2 reads FQGNSA. Written as DNA, the CDR3 is TGTGCCAGCAGCTTGGGGCAGGGGGTTAGCAATCAGCCCCAGCATTTT. Protein sequence: CASSLGQGVSNQPQHF.

The chain links TRBV5-6 to TRBJ1-1; D gene ambiguous. The CDR3 totals 15 residues. The V and J ends lost 0 bases and 1 base respectively, with 10 bases between them. Germline-derived CDR1 and CDR2 are SGHDT and YYEEEE. The CDR3 region has the DNA TGTGCCAGCAGCTTGGGCAGGCGTCAGAACACTGAAGCTTTCTTT. It specifies CASSLGRRQNTEAFF. Full variable domain (outside the CDR3, taken from reference TRBV5-6 and TRBJ1-1): DAGVTQSPTHLIKTRGQQVTLRCSPKSGHDTVSWYQQALGQGPQFIFQYYEEEERQRGNFPDRFSGHQFPNYSSELNVNALLLGDSALYLCASSLGRRQNTEAFFGQGTRLTVV.

The genes are TRBV4-1 and TRBJ1-2; a weak D match, TRBD1 (6 bases). V was clipped by 2 bases and J by 2 bases, with 12 bases between them. Per the germline V gene, CDR1 is MGHRA and CDR2 is YSYEKL. CDR3 length: 15 amino acids. The CDR3 DNA is TGCGCCAGCAGCCAACTTCAAACAGGGAACTATGGCTACACCTTC. Translated, it gives CASSQLQTGNYGYTF.

This clonotype was seen repeatedly, ten times or more. The chain employs TRBV29-1 and TRBJ1-1; D gene unclear. The CDR3 contains 10 residues. Trimming stripped 4 bases from V and 5 bases from J, with 5 bases between. Per the germline V gene, CDR1 is SQVTM and CDR2 is ANQGSEA. The CDR3 sequence is CSVGRTEAFF. As DNA, the CDR3 is TGCAGCGTTGGACGGACTGAAGCTTTCTTT.

This clonotype turned up a few times. The chain has TRBV6-5 and TRBJ1-2; the D gene is possibly TRBD1 (6 bases). This CDR3 has 14 amino acids. V was pared by 6 bases and J by 5 bases, with 16 bases between. Germline values: CDR1 MNHEY, CDR2 SVGAGI. DNA for the CDR3: TGTGCCAGCAGGGCCGGGGGGGGCGAGTATGGCTACACCTTC. This translates into CASRAGGGEYGYTF.

This rearrangement joins TRBV7-9 to TRBJ2-6, with D perhaps given as TRBD1 or TRBD2 (5 bases each). CDR1 is SEHNR and CDR2 is FQNEAQ in the germline V gene (reference sequence). The CDR3 sequence is 15 residues long. V gave up 1 base and J gave up 2 bases, with 6 bases separating them. The CDR3 bases are TGTGCCAGCAGCTTAGGAGGGGCTGGGGCCAACGTCCTGACTTTC. Protein sequence: CASSLGGAGANVLTF.

This clonotype turned up a few times. The gene calls are TRBV5-6 and TRBJ1-6; no clear D gene. CDR3 length: 12 amino acids. CDR1 and CDR2 (germline): SGHDT, YYEEEE. Trimming took off 5 bases at V and 5 bases at J, with 5 bases between the two ends. CDR3 in amino acids: CASSFDNSPLHF. The DNA for the CDR3 is TGTGCCAGCAGTTTCGATAATTCACCCCTCCACTTT. Based on the CDR3 plus reference TRBV5-6 and TRBJ1-6, the full variable domain is DAGVTQSPTHLIKTRGQQVTLRCSPKSGHDTVSWYQQALGQGPQFIFQYYEEEERQRGNFPDRFSGHQFPNYSSELNVNALLLGDSALYLCASSFDNSPLHFGNGTRLTVT.

The rearrangement uses TRBV6-2 or TRBV6-3 and TRBJ2-1, with a possible D match to TRBD2 (6 bases). Germline V gene lookup returns CDR1 MNHEY and CDR2 SVGEGT. V lost 8 bases to trimming and J lost 3 bases, with 11 bases between them. CDR3 length equals 13 residues. CDR3 DNA sequence: TGTGCCAGCGGGGGGTACAGCTACAATGAGCAGTTCTTC. This gives the protein CASGGYSYNEQFF.

The chain carries TRBV20-1 and TRBJ2-1; D gene uncertain. The germline V gene has CDR1 DFQATT and CDR2 SNEGSKA (reference sequence). CDR3 length: 13 residues. With 6 bases removed from V and 10 bases from J, the gap between germline ends came to 19 bases. CDR3 protein: CSAWAPPSEEQFF. The CDR3 nucleotides read TGCAGTGCCTGGGCCCCCCCATCGGAAGAGCAGTTCTTC.

V is TRBV9 and J is TRBJ2-2; unclear D gene. The CDR3 is 15 residues long. V lost 0 bases and J lost 1, with 7 bases in between. Looked up from germline, CDR1 is SGDLS and CDR2 is YYNGEE. The CDR3 here is CASSVGEGNTGELFF. DNA for the CDR3: TGTGCCAGCAGCGTAGGCGAAGGGAACACCGGGGAGCTGTTTTTT. Full variable domain (rest looked up from reference TRBV9 and TRBJ2-2): DSGVTQTPKHLITATGQRVTLRCSPRSGDLSVYWYQQSLDQGLQFLIQYYNGEERAKGNILERFSAQQFPDLHSELNLSSLELGDSALYFCASSVGEGNTGELFFGEGSRLTVL.

This clonotype was seen a few times. This chain uses TRBV12-3 or TRBV12-4 with TRBJ1-1; TRBD1 might be the D (5 bases). V dropped 5 bases and J dropped 5 bases, with 12 bases sitting between them. This CDR3 is 13 amino acids long. CDR3 protein: CASSSTGWTEAFF. In DNA, the CDR3 is TGTGCCAGCAGTAGCACAGGTTGGACTGAAGCTTTCTTT.

The V gene is TRBV4-1, the J gene TRBJ2-7; 10 bases match TRBD1. Germline V gene lookup returns CDR1 MGHRA and CDR2 YSYEKL. V gave up 1 base and J gave up 0 bases; unmatched junction bases: 0. This CDR3 region has 15 residues. The CDR3, as DNA: TGCGCCAGCAGCCAAGGGGACAGGGGCTCCTACGAGCAGTACTTC. Translated: CASSQGDRGSYEQYF.

J is TRBJ2-7 and V is TRBV20-1; 10 bases map to TRBD2. Germline CDR1 DFQATT, CDR2 SNEGSKA (reference sequence). The CDR3 contains 14 residues. J gave up 9 bases and V 3 bases, and 11 bases lay outside the gene matches. CDR3 region: CSASPSSGSFGQYF. CDR3 DNA sequence: TGCAGTGCTAGCCCCTCTAGCGGGAGTTTCGGGCAGTACTTC.

This clonotype was counted only a few times. The CDR3 DNA reads TGCGCCAGCAGCCAAGCGGCGGCGGGGACCTCCTACAATGAGCAGTTCTTC. The encoded protein is CASSQAAAGTSYNEQFF. The chain couples TRBV4-3 to TRBJ2-1; perhaps TRBD2 as D (6 bases). Germline-derived CDR1 and CDR2 are LGHNA and YSLEER. Trimming removed 1 base from V and 0 bases from J, with 13 bases in between. CDR3 size: 17 residues.

This clonotype was counted only a few times. This sequence joins TRBV29-1 and TRBJ2-1; D gene unclear. V lost 2 bases to trimming and J lost 5 bases, with 7 bases between them. Per the germline V gene, CDR1 is SQVTM and CDR2 is ANQGSEA. The CDR3 runs to 12 residues. The CDR3 coding sequence is TGCAGCGTTGAAAAGCCTCACAATGAGCAGTTCTTC. Translated, it gives CSVEKPHNEQFF.

This clonotype has only a few counts. The V call is TRBV6-2 or TRBV6-3, the J call TRBJ2-5; D assignment may be TRBD1 or TRBD2 (5 bases each). The V gene's germline CDR1 is MNHEY and CDR2 SVGEGT. Deletions cut 6 bases from V and 1 base from J, with 18 bases between. The CDR3 length is 16 residues. The DNA for the CDR3 is TGTGCCAGCAGCTCTGGACAAGCCGGGACCCAAGAGACCCAGTACTTC. This sequence encodes CASSSGQAGTQETQYF.